This T cell receptor beta chain was identified in a study of blood T cell repertoires in COVID-19. Study-wide background: From the United States, Italy and Spain came samples of acute and convalescent COVID-19. PBMCs, B-cell-depleted T cells, or T cells provided the cDNA or gDNA that made up the material.

Per the original data handling: The authors estimated nucleated cell counts from reference gene primer amplification. Clones were sequenced by immunoSEQ multiplex PCR, and TCRdb holds only the in-frame ones, with some missing. Clone size and V and J calls were adopted from that table, with D and trimming inferred from the DNA. The table shows 100,000 to 150,000 clones, with around 85% occurring only once. Trimming cost V 7 bases and J 6 bases, with 16 bases left between them. Germline values: CDR1 LNHDA, CDR2 SQIVND (reference sequence). The CDR3 is 14 amino acids. Sequences were obtained from peripheral blood. J is TRBJ1-5 and V is TRBV19, with D possibly matching TRBD1 (6 bases). The TCR was taken from a woman in her forties or fifties with acute or convalescent COVID-19. In nucleotides, the CDR3 is TGTGCCAGTATGGGAACAGGGTTTAGTCAGCCCCAGCATTTT. Translation gives CASMGTGFSQPQHF.